The 12 T cell receptor beta chains below all came from one sample that was sequenced in a study of T cell responses to AZD1222 COVID-19 vaccine. Sequenced by immunoSEQ multiplex PCR; TCRdb stores in-frame clones only, minus some. The sample carries about 120,000 clones, 88% recorded once. The material sequenced was peripheral blood, taken on day 0 of AZD1222 vaccination. These receptors all come from an adult in good health.

The sample holds a few counts of this clone. This chain connects TRBV3-1 (or the pseudogene TRBV3-2) to TRBJ2-5; maybe TRBD1 (6 bases). V was trimmed by 2 bases and J by 2 bases, leaving 15 bases between them. Germline CDR1 LGHDT, CDR2 YNNKEL (reference sequence). The CDR3 spans 16 residues. The CDR3 protein is CASSQRAGDIQETQYF. The CDR3 DNA sequence: TGTGCCAGCAGCCAACGGGCAGGGGACATTCAAGAGACCCAGTACTTC.

J is TRBJ2-3 and V is TRBV5-4, with a weak D call TRBD2 (7 bases). Germline assignment: CDR1 SGHNT and CDR2 YYREEE (reference sequence). The CDR3 runs to 15 residues. Trimming pared 2 bases from V and 4 bases from J, leaving 14 bases between. In DNA form, the CDR3 reads TGTGCCAGCAGCTTCGGGCGGGGGCTGGCAGATACGCAGTATTTT. It is translated as CASSFGRGLADTQYF.

This sequence joins TRBV29-1 and TRBJ1-1; 9 bases fit TRBD1. V shed 7 bases, J shed 1 base, and the junction held 13 bases outside the gene matches. Germline V gives CDR1 SQVTM, CDR2 ANQGSEA. CDR3 length: 16 amino acids. The CDR3 sequence is CSAIAGTGYSNTEAFF. For the CDR3, the DNA is TGCAGCGCCATCGCCGGGACAGGGTATTCGAACACTGAAGCTTTCTTT.

The V gene is TRBV7-9, the J gene TRBJ1-2; TRBD1 agrees at 8 bases. Looked up from germline, CDR1 is SEHNR and CDR2 is FQNEAQ (reference sequence). Trimming cost V 4 bases and J 5 bases; bases outside gene matches: 9. The CDR3 spans 15 residues. CDR3 amino acids: CASSSPETGEYGYTF. The CDR3 DNA is TGTGCCAGCAGCTCGCCCGAGACAGGGGAATATGGCTACACCTTC.

The V gene is TRBV6-1, the J gene TRBJ1-1; D is ambiguous. The V gene's germline CDR1 is MNHNS and CDR2 SASEGT. V lost 2 bases and J lost 7, with 17 bases in between. The CDR3 consists of 15 residues. The CDR3 region is CASSESVIPRNEAFF. The DNA for the CDR3 is TGTGCCAGCAGTGAATCGGTTATCCCACGGAATGAAGCTTTCTTT.

The chain is built from TRBV4-3 and TRBJ1-2, with D unresolved. The CDR3 contains 13 residues. In germline, CDR1 is LGHNA, CDR2 YSLEER. The V end was cut by 1 base, the J end by 2 bases, with 5 bases between. CDR3 sequence: CASSQAVNYGYTF. The CDR3 bases are TGCGCCAGCAGCCAAGCTGTGAACTATGGCTACACCTTC.

This chain uses TRBV5-1 with TRBJ2-7, with 7 positions matching TRBD2. Germline CDR1 reads SGHRS; CDR2 reads YFSETQ. The ends lost 4 bases at V and 2 bases at J; junction bases unmatched: 9. CDR3 length: 15 amino acids. The CDR3 region has the DNA TGCGCCAGCAGCCAGGCACTAGCGAAGGCCTACGAGCAGTACTTC. Protein sequence: CASSQALAKAYEQYF.

The chain links TRBV27 to TRBJ1-1; D gene unclear. Between the trimmed V and J ends, which lost 2 bases and 0 bases, there was a span of 7 bases. Per the germline V gene, CDR1 is MNHEY and CDR2 is SMNVEV (reference sequence). This CDR3 has 14 amino acids. As DNA, the CDR3 is TGTGCCAGCAGTTTAAAGGTAATGAACACTGAAGCTTTCTTT. It yields the protein CASSLKVMNTEAFF.

The gene calls are TRBV19 and TRBJ1-5; 9 nucleotides match TRBD1. The CDR3 is made up of 17 amino acids. Germline V CDR1 and CDR2: LNHDA, SQIVND (reference sequence). V dropped 3 bases and J dropped 8; count of bases not matched to a gene: 14. CDR3 in amino acids: CASSMAPDRGPGKPQHF. In DNA, the CDR3 is TGTGCCAGTAGTATGGCACCGGACAGGGGCCCGGGCAAGCCCCAGCATTTT.

This chain connects TRBV15 to TRBJ1-6; perhaps TRBD1 as D (5 bases). The germline CDR1 and CDR2 sequences are LNHNV and YYDKDF (reference sequence). The CDR3 length is 16 residues. V lost 4 bases to trimming and J lost 7 bases, with 17 bases between them. CDR3: CATSTHGGSANSPLHF. As DNA, the CDR3 is TGTGCCACCAGCACCCATGGGGGGTCGGCGAATTCACCCCTCCACTTT.

The CDR3, as DNA: TGTGCCAGCAGTTACTCGGGGGTAACTGAAGCTTTCTTT. Translated: CASSYSGVTEAFF. The rearrangement links TRBV6-5 to TRBJ1-1; a possible D gene is TRBD1 (5 bases). In germline, CDR1 is MNHEY, CDR2 SVGAGI. V lost 0 bases and J 5 bases, leaving 7 bases between the germline ends. This CDR3 contains 13 residues.

This clone was counted only a few times. The gene calls are TRBV4-3 and TRBJ2-6; 12 bases line up with TRBD2. This CDR3 has 21 amino acids. The germline gives CDR1 LGHNA, CDR2 YSLEER. Losses at the gene ends were 0 bases for V and 4 bases for J; bases not matched to a gene: 13. CDR3 sequence (DNA): TGCGCCAGCAGCCAAGAAGAACCGACTAGCGGGGGACCCCCCGGGGCCAACGTCCTGACTTTC. Protein product: CASSQEEPTSGGPPGANVLTF.